This T cell receptor (beta chain) emerged from a study of OX40 agonist ivuxolimab in advanced cancers. Study-wide context: Ivuxolimab, an agonist antibody against OX40 (CD134), was given to patients.

Only in-frame clones appear in the TCRdb table, and some are missing; sequencing was by immunoSEQ multiplex PCR. Here the sample spans more than 10,000 clones, about 78% being singletons. This CDR3 spans 14 amino acids. Germline-derived CDR1 and CDR2 are MNHEY and SMNVEV (reference sequence). The V and J ends lost 6 bases and 4 bases, in that order; junction bases with no gene match: 9. Broader study findings: There were, on average, more expanded clones in CD8+ T cells than in CD4+.

This clone was counted once. The antigen remains unidentified. This sample comprised CD4+ or CD8+ T cells sorted from blood, obtained in a trial of the OX40 agonist ivuxolimab. The chain links TRBV27 to TRBJ2-7; 7 bases align to TRBD2. The clonotype comes from an adult with an advanced solid tumor such as melanoma, head and neck, liver or kidney cancer. The CDR3 DNA reads TGTGCCAGCAGACAGGCGGGAGAGGTATACGAGCAGTACTTC. Protein sequence: CASRQAGEVYEQYF.